These 29 T cell receptor beta chains were all obtained from the same sample, sequenced in a study of shared clonotypes between healthy human individuals. The assay was immunoSEQ multiplex PCR, and TCRdb's table has in-frame clones only and misses some. The sample includes more than 2 million clones, just under 95% seen only once; the top ten take about 1.1%. The naive CD8 subset, CD45RO-negative cells positively selected for CCR7, excluded terminally differentiated effector memory CD45RA+ cells. Input material: naive CD8+ T cells sorted from blood. The receptors originated from a man aged 18 to 29 in good health.

Details on this clone: In the same sample, other DNA sequences code for this CDR3. V and J are TRBV7-3 and TRBJ2-7, with a tentative D call TRBD2 (6 bases). CDR3 size: 13 residues. V was pared by 0 bases and J by 4 bases, with 7 bases between. Germline V CDR1 and CDR2: SGHTA, FQGTGA. The CDR3 loop reads CASSLTGGYEQYF. The CDR3 DNA is TGTGCCAGCAGCTTAACGGGGGGATACGAGCAGTACTTC. The full variable domain, completed using reference TRBV7-3 and TRBJ2-7, is GAGVSQTPSNKVTEKGKYVELRCDPISGHTALYWYRQSLGQGPEFLIYFQGTGAADDSGLPNDRFFAVRPEGSVSTLKIQRTERGDSAVYLCASSLTGGYEQYFGPGTRLTVT.

In regard to this clone: The same CDR3 can be traced to other DNA sequences in this sample. The chain combines TRBV30 with TRBJ2-6; D ambiguous. CDR1 is GTSNPN, CDR2 SVGIG, per germline (reference sequence). The CDR3 consists of 14 residues. The ends were cut back, 2 bases at V and 0 bases at J, with 5 bases in the middle. This CDR3 is CAWSWGSGANVLTF. The DNA of the CDR3 is TGTGCCTGGAGTTGGGGCTCTGGGGCCAACGTCCTGACTTTC.

The gene calls are TRBV4-1 and TRBJ2-5, with TRBD2 identical over 13 bases. CDR1 and CDR2 (germline): MGHRA, YSYEKL. The length of the CDR3 is 18 residues. V trimming: 0 bases; J trimming: 4 bases; junction bases outside the gene matches: 8. The CDR3 DNA reads as TGCGCCAGCAGCCAAGATCTTACTAGCGGGGGGGAGGGAGAGACCCAGTACTTC. Its protein is CASSQDLTSGGEGETQYF.

The gene calls are TRBV27 and TRBJ2-5, with 12 bases matching TRBD2. J was trimmed by 4 bases and V by 3 bases; bases with no gene match: 3. The CDR3 loop spans 15 amino acids. CDR1 MNHEY and CDR2 SMNVEV come from the germline V gene (reference sequence). The CDR3 is CASSFLAGGRETQYF. The CDR3 coding sequence is TGTGCCAGCAGTTTCCTAGCGGGAGGGAGAGAGACCCAGTACTTC.

The chain uses TRBV14 and TRBJ2-3; a possible D gene is TRBD1 (6 bases). Germline V gene lookup returns CDR1 SGHDN and CDR2 FVKESK. V lost 0 bases, J lost 2 bases, and 15 bases lay in between. This CDR3 spans 17 amino acids. The CDR3 region has the DNA TGTGCCAGCAGCCAAGATAGTAGGCAGGGGCACACAGATACGCAGTATTTT. It is translated as CASSQDSRQGHTDTQYF.

The rearrangement links TRBV9 to TRBJ2-3, with TRBD2 matching over 10 bases. V lost 1 base to trimming and J lost 6 bases; unmatched junction nucleotides: 5. This CDR3 is 15 amino acids long. CDR1 is SGDLS and CDR2 is YYNGEE in the germline V gene. CDR3 loop: CASSVSGGASDTQYF. DNA for the CDR3: TGTGCCAGCAGCGTAAGCGGGGGGGCGTCTGATACGCAGTATTTT. The variable domain in full, completed from reference TRBV9 and TRBJ2-3, reads DSGVTQTPKHLITATGQRVTLRCSPRSGDLSVYWYQQSLDQGLQFLIQYYNGEERAKGNILERFSAQQFPDLHSELNLSSLELGDSALYFCASSVSGGASDTQYFGPGTRLTVL.

This clone has just a few counts. This sequence joins TRBV11-2 and TRBJ1-2; D is uncertain. Between the trimmed V and J ends, which lost 1 base and 8 bases, there was a span of 17 bases. The CDR3 covers 15 residues. CDR1 and CDR2 from the germline V gene are SGHAT and FQNNGV. The CDR3 protein is CASSLAGNHVWGYTF. Written as DNA, the CDR3 is TGTGCCAGCAGCTTAGCCGGGAACCATGTTTGGGGCTACACCTTC.

The gene calls are TRBV5-4 and TRBJ1-2, with a possible D match to TRBD1 (5 bases). The ends were cut back, 1 base at V and 2 bases at J, with 12 bases in the middle. The CDR3 totals 15 residues. Germline loops: CDR1 SGHNT, CDR2 YYREEE (reference sequence). CDR3 protein: CASSLQGVPNYGYTF. The CDR3 DNA reads TGTGCCAGCAGCTTGCAGGGAGTGCCCAACTATGGCTACACCTTC.

In its sample, this clone was seen a few times. The genes are TRBV7-9 and TRBJ2-1, with TRBD2 matching 12 bases. Germline V gives CDR1 SEHNR, CDR2 FQNEAQ (reference sequence). V dropped 5 bases and J dropped 4; count of bases not matched to a gene: 6. The CDR3 is 16 amino acids. The DNA for the CDR3 is TGTGCCAGCAGCCCTACTAGCGGGAGGAGATACAATGAGCAGTTCTTC. Translating gives CASSPTSGRRYNEQFF.

This chain links TRBV28 with TRBJ2-7; D is ambiguous. The CDR3 extends over 14 amino acids. Trimming removed 3 bases at V and 0 bases at J, with 9 bases between. Per the germline V gene, CDR1 is MDHEN and CDR2 is SYDVKM. In DNA form, the CDR3 reads TGTGCCAGCAGTTTGGGATCAGTCTCCTACGAGCAGTACTTC. Amino acids: CASSLGSVSYEQYF.

The gene calls are TRBV27 and TRBJ2-1, with D unresolved. Germline-derived CDR1 and CDR2 are MNHEY and SMNVEV (reference sequence). The V and J ends lost 5 bases and 4 bases respectively, with 6 bases between them. CDR3 length: 12 amino acids. The CDR3 loop is CASSNIYNEQFF. Here the CDR3 DNA reads TGTGCCAGCAGTAACATATACAATGAGCAGTTCTTC.

Turning to this clone: Other DNA sequences in the same sample also yield this CDR3. J is TRBJ1-1 and V is TRBV14; D is unclear. CDR1 SGHDN and CDR2 FVKESK come from the germline V gene. Trimming cost V 1 base and J 4 bases, with 4 bases left between them. This CDR3 is 12 amino acids long. The CDR3 here is CASSQGGTEAFF. CDR3 nucleotides: TGTGCCAGCAGCCAAGGAGGCACTGAAGCTTTCTTT.

The V and J genes are TRBV15 and TRBJ2-5, with TRBD2 as a possible D gene (6 bases). The germline V gene encodes CDR1 LNHNV and CDR2 YYDKDF (reference sequence). This CDR3 has 15 amino acids. Trimming removed 0 bases from V and 3 bases from J, with 11 bases in between. The CDR3 sequence: CATSRERRVEETQYF. The CDR3, as DNA: TGTGCCACCAGCAGAGAAAGGAGGGTGGAAGAGACCCAGTACTTC.

The V gene is TRBV7-3, the J gene TRBJ2-5; 7 nucleotides match TRBD2. This CDR3 region has 17 residues. V was pared by 5 bases and J by 5 bases, with 17 bases of the junction left unmatched. Germline loops: CDR1 SGHTA, CDR2 FQGTGA. Here the CDR3 DNA reads TGTGCCAGCAGCCCTCCTAGCGGACCTAACTGGCGGGAGACCCAGTACTTC. It encodes CASSPPSGPNWRETQYF.

The rearrangement joins TRBV11-1 to TRBJ2-1; TRBD1 agrees at 8 bases. The V gene end was trimmed by 5 bases and the J gene end by 7 bases; junction bases not matched to a gene: 4. The CDR3 is 13 amino acids. Germline-derived CDR1 and CDR2 are SGHAT and FQDESV (reference sequence). CDR3 bases: TGTGCCAGCAGCCCGGACAGGGTAAATGAGCAGTTCTTC. Its protein product is CASSPDRVNEQFF.

This chain links TRBV14 with TRBJ2-7; D unclear. V dropped 0 bases and J dropped 6 bases, with 6 bases sitting between them. CDR1 SGHDN and CDR2 FVKESK come from the germline V gene. The CDR3 loop spans 12 amino acids. CDR3 amino acids: CASSQDTLEQYF. CDR3 bases: TGTGCCAGCAGCCAAGACACTCTCGAGCAGTACTTC.

CDR3 DNA sequence: TGTGCCAGCAGCCAAGATTATTCGGATACGCAGTATTTT. Protein product: CASSQDYSDTQYF. This sequence joins TRBV4-2 and TRBJ2-3, with no clear D. The germline V gene has CDR1 LGHNA and CDR2 YNFKEQ. V shed 0 bases and J shed 6 bases, with 7 bases lying between them. The CDR3 covers 13 residues.

This chain links TRBV18 with TRBJ2-2; 10 bases line up with TRBD2. The V gene's germline CDR1 is KGHSH and CDR2 LQKENI. CDR3 length equals 16 residues. Trimming removed 2 bases from V and 1 base from J; junction bases left unmatched: 1. CDR3 nucleotides: TGTGCCAGCTCACCATCTAGCGGGGGGAACACCGGGGAGCTGTTTTTT. Encoded protein: CASSPSSGGNTGELFF.

The V and J genes are TRBV4-3 and TRBJ1-1; D remains unclear. Trimming took 0 bases from V and 4 from J, leaving 12 bases between them. The CDR3 is made up of 15 amino acids. Germline CDR1 and CDR2: LGHNA and YSLEER. The chain's CDR3 is CASSQEALSFTEAFF. The CDR3 DNA is TGCGCCAGCAGCCAAGAGGCCCTTTCTTTCACTGAAGCTTTCTTT.

The chain is built from TRBV6-1 and TRBJ2-2, with 9 bases fitting TRBD1. With V trimmed by 1 base and J by 7 bases, 7 bases remained unmatched. The CDR3 spans 16 residues. The germline CDR1 and CDR2 sequences are MNHNS and SASEGT. The DNA for the CDR3 is TGTGCCAGCAGTGAAGTAACAGGGGGCTTTATCGGGGAGCTGTTTTTT. This gives the protein CASSEVTGGFIGELFF.

This clone was detected once. Other nucleotide sequences from this sample produce the same CDR3. This chain uses TRBV27 with TRBJ2-5; possibly TRBD1 or TRBD2 for D (6 bases each). Trimming cost V 7 bases and J 4 bases, with 13 bases left between them. Germline values: CDR1 MNHEY, CDR2 SMNVEV (reference sequence). This CDR3 is 13 amino acids long. CDR3 in amino acids: CASNEGGGETQYF. CDR3 sequence (DNA): TGTGCCAGCAACGAGGGGGGCGGAGAGACCCAGTACTTC.

J is TRBJ2-3 and V is TRBV6-4; 7 nucleotides align to TRBD2. Germline CDR1 and CDR2: MRHNA and SNTAGT. V was clipped by 3 bases and J by 5 bases; unmatched bases: 8. The CDR3 contains 15 residues. The CDR3 region is CASSEKSAGEDTQYF. Here the CDR3 DNA reads TGTGCCAGCAGTGAAAAGTCGGCGGGAGAAGATACGCAGTATTTT.

A word on this clone: The junction does not match germline at one end; this may be a read error. The chain employs TRBV7-9 and TRBJ1-2; D is unclear. Germline assignment: CDR1 SEHNR and CDR2 FQNEAQ (reference sequence). The CDR3 has 19 amino acids. This CDR3 reads CASSPSRALEPSKLYRPFF. The DNA of the CDR3 is TGTGCCAGCAGCCCTTCCCGGGCTCTCGAACCCTCAAAACTATACCGTCCTTTCTTC.

The rearrangement links TRBV27 to TRBJ2-7; D unresolved. The CDR3 loop spans 14 amino acids. Germline V CDR1 and CDR2: MNHEY, SMNVEV (reference sequence). V dropped 5 bases and J dropped 6 bases, with 17 bases sitting between them. CDR3 amino acids: CASSPPAPPGEQYF. The CDR3 coding sequence is TGTGCCAGCAGTCCCCCTGCCCCCCCCGGCGAGCAGTACTTC.

This clone was seen just once. The rearrangement links TRBV28 to TRBJ2-4; 7 bases agree with TRBD1. The V and J ends lost 6 bases and 8 bases, in that order; junction bases with no gene match: 4. This CDR3 has 12 amino acids. Looked up from germline, CDR1 is MDHEN and CDR2 is SYDVKM. For the CDR3, the DNA is TGTGCCAGCAGCAGAACAGGGGACATTCAGTACTTC. This sequence encodes CASSRTGDIQYF.

This clone has a handful of counts. Other nucleotide sequences from this sample produce the same CDR3. The chain employs TRBV5-4 and TRBJ1-2; TRBD1 aligns across 7 bases. V gave up 3 bases and J gave up 5 bases; unmatched junction bases: 7. Germline values: CDR1 SGHNT, CDR2 YYREEE (reference sequence). CDR3 length: 14 residues. CDR3 DNA: TGTGCCAGCAGCTCCAAAACAGGGGATTATGGCTACACCTTC. Its translation: CASSSKTGDYGYTF.

The chain joins TRBV19 to TRBJ1-6; weak D call: TRBD1 (6 bases). CDR1 is LNHDA, CDR2 SQIVND, per germline (reference sequence). The CDR3 runs to 15 residues. The V end lost 1 base, the J end lost 5 bases, and 9 bases lay between the germline ends. DNA of the CDR3: TGTGCCAGTAGTATAGCAGGGGTTAATAATTCACCCCTCCACTTT. Residues: CASSIAGVNNSPLHF.

The chain employs TRBV27 and TRBJ2-5; D possibly corresponds to TRBD1 (5 bases). V lost 8 bases and J lost 1, with 14 bases in between. Germline CDR1 MNHEY, CDR2 SMNVEV (reference sequence). This CDR3 spans 14 amino acids. The CDR3 loop reads CASGFQGTQETQYF. The CDR3 DNA is TGTGCCAGCGGCTTTCAGGGTACCCAAGAGACCCAGTACTTC.

As for this clone: This specimen includes other DNA sequences encoding the same CDR3. The chain employs TRBV5-1 and TRBJ1-2; D possibly corresponds to TRBD1 (6 bases). The germline CDR1 and CDR2 sequences are SGHRS and YFSETQ. V lost 0 bases, J lost 6 bases, and 12 bases lay in between. The CDR3 is made up of 14 amino acids. The CDR3 is CASSLETGGDGYTF. CDR3 DNA: TGCGCCAGCAGCTTGGAGACGGGGGGCGATGGCTACACCTTC.